The 9 T cell receptor beta chains given below trace back to one sample, sequenced in a study of blood T cell repertoires in COVID-19. Method: immunoSEQ multiplex PCR; TCRdb's copy keeps in-frame clones and lacks some. The data show 150,000 or so clones, with roughly 90% seen just once and roughly 1.5% held by the top ten. Material for sequencing was peripheral blood. The receptors come from a woman between 50 and 59 years old with acute or convalescent COVID-19.

Only a few counts were recorded for this clone. V and J are TRBV4-1 and TRBJ1-5; 10 bases are a match to TRBD1. CDR1 MGHRA and CDR2 YSYEKL come from the germline V gene. This CDR3 contains 16 residues. V trimming: 1 base; J trimming: 4 bases; junction bases outside the gene matches: 4. CDR3 coding DNA: TGCGCCAGCAGCCAAGGGGACAGGGGATCAAATCAGCCCCAGCATTTT. This gives the protein CASSQGDRGSNQPQHF.

This sequence joins TRBV21-1 and TRBJ2-3; the table's D call, TRBD2, has no DNA check behind it. TRBV21-1 is a listed pseudogene. CDR3 length equals 18 residues. This CDR3 is CASSPPDGSGGGGDTQYF. The DNA for the CDR3 is TGTGCCAGCAGCCCCCCCGACGGTAGCGGGGGCGGTGGCGATACGCAGTATTTT.

The chain employs TRBV12-3 or TRBV12-4 and TRBJ2-5; 7 positions match TRBD1. CDR3 size: 13 residues. After removal of 5 bases from V and 5 bases from J, the junction contained 5 bases not matched to a gene. CDR3 residues: CASSPGRGETQYF. The CDR3 DNA is TGTGCCAGCAGTCCCGGCAGGGGGGAGACCCAGTACTTC.

This chain links TRBV10-3 with TRBJ1-5; TRBD1 matches 7 bases. In germline, CDR1 is ENHRY, CDR2 SYGVKD. With 6 bases clipped from V and 3 bases from J, the junction kept 8 bases outside the gene matches. The CDR3 sequence is 15 residues long. CDR3 protein: CAISLRQGNNQPQHF. The CDR3 DNA reads TGTGCCATCAGCCTTCGACAGGGTAACAATCAGCCCCAGCATTTT.

The chain links TRBV9 to TRBJ2-1; TRBD2 agrees at 9 bases. The germline V gene encodes CDR1 SGDLS and CDR2 YYNGEE. V was clipped by 4 bases and J by 4 bases; unmatched bases: 12. The CDR3 consists of 17 residues. CDR3 sequence (DNA): TGTGCCAGCAGCCCTCCCCGGGGGCTAGCGGGGTACAATGAGCAGTTCTTC. As protein: CASSPPRGLAGYNEQFF.

The J gene is TRBJ1-5, the V gene TRBV10-3; no clear D gene. CDR3 length equals 13 residues. From germline, CDR1 is ENHRY and CDR2 SYGVKD. Trimming removed 10 bases from V and 0 bases from J, with 10 bases in between. DNA of the CDR3: TGTGCCACCCGAGGAAATAGCAATCAGCCCCAGCATTTT. This sequence encodes CATRGNSNQPQHF.

The chain links TRBV2 to TRBJ2-3; D perhaps matches TRBD2 (6 bases). CDR1 is SNHLY, CDR2 FYNNEI, per germline. The ends were cut back, 2 bases at V and 0 bases at J, with 9 bases in the middle. The CDR3 spans 15 residues. The CDR3 sequence: CASSENSGSTDTQYF. The CDR3 DNA follows: TGTGCCAGCAGTGAAAATAGCGGCAGCACAGATACGCAGTATTTT.

This sequence joins TRBV6-5 and TRBJ1-1; D might be TRBD1 (6 bases). The V end was cut by 8 bases, the J end by 4 bases, with 14 bases between. The CDR3 runs 13 residues. CDR1 and CDR2 (germline): MNHEY, SVGAGI. The CDR3 loop reads CASHRDLGTEAFF. CDR3 nucleotides: TGTGCCAGCCACAGGGATCTGGGCACTGAAGCTTTCTTT.

This chain uses TRBV6-5 with TRBJ1-2; 7 bases agree with TRBD1. The V gene's germline CDR1 is MNHEY and CDR2 SVGAGI. The CDR3 extends over 16 amino acids. The ends lost 4 bases at V and 5 bases at J; junction bases unmatched: 13. The CDR3 reads CASSFDIKTGWYGYTF. The CDR3 DNA follows: TGTGCCAGCAGTTTCGACATTAAGACAGGGTGGTATGGCTACACCTTC.